Listed below are T cell receptor beta chains from one sample, sequenced in a study of shared clonotypes between healthy human individuals. Here immunoSEQ multiplex PCR was the method, and the copy in TCRdb shows in-frame clones only, minus some. Of more than 2,000,000 clones in the sample, around nine tenths are singletons; the top ten hold over 0.12%. The sample was naive CD4+ T cells sorted from blood. All receptors derive from a man between 18 and 35 years old in good health. The CDR3 runs from the conserved cysteine through the conserved F or W. Each record gives: D gene, V gene, J gene, clone size, CDR3 protein, CDR3 DNA. A D gene is named only where the DNA matches it firmly. Only part of the rows carry a size: once, few, many, or a class if the clone is expanded.

TRBD2	TRBV18	TRBJ2-1	-	CASSPLAGGVSYNEQFF	TGTGCCAGCTCACCATTAGCGGGAGGGGTCTCCTACAATGAGCAGTTCTTC
-	TRBV2	TRBJ1-1	once	CASRPSPGAQAFF	TGTGCCAGCAGACCCAGTCCGGGGGCCCAAGCTTTCTTT
TRBD1	TRBV5-1	TRBJ1-1	-	CASSTERTGRTEAFF	TGCGCCAGCAGCACGGAGCGGACAGGGAGGACTGAAGCTTTCTTT
TRBD1	TRBV6-6	TRBJ1-5	-	CASSPPGQGAIQPQHF	TGTGCCAGCAGTCCGCCGGGACAGGGGGCTATTCAGCCCCAGCATTTT
TRBD1	TRBV11-3	TRBJ1-1	-	CASISRGGGKDTEAFF	TGTGCCAGCATCTCCAGGGGAGGGGGCAAGGACACTGAAGCTTTCTTT
TRBD2	TRBV5-1	TRBJ2-1	-	CASAGLEIGEQFF	TGCGCCAGCGCGGGACTAGAGATTGGTGAGCAGTTCTTC
TRBD1	TRBV11-2	TRBJ2-5	-	CASSLVTGAYQETQYF	TGTGCCAGCAGCTTAGTAACAGGGGCTTACCAAGAGACCCAGTACTTC
-	TRBV5-4	TRBJ2-7	-	CASRSDPLSYEQYF	TGTGCCTCTAGAAGCGACCCACTCTCCTACGAGCAGTACTTC
-	TRBV19	TRBJ1-5	-	CASSIWGEGHQPQHF	TGTGCCAGTAGTATCTGGGGGGAAGGCCATCAGCCCCAGCATTTT
-	TRBV29-1	TRBJ2-4	-	CSVESEVWNIQYF	TGCAGCGTTGAAAGTGAGGTGTGGAACATTCAGTACTTC
-	TRBV7-9	TRBJ1-4	-	CASRGRTNEKLFF	TGTGCCAGCAGGGGCCGGACGAATGAAAAACTGTTTTTT
TRBD1	TRBV6-1	TRBJ2-1	-	CASTTGGVGWNEQFF	TGTGCCAGCACCACAGGGGGCGTAGGGTGGAATGAGCAGTTCTTC
-	TRBV6-5	TRBJ2-3	-	CASSLGSGTDTQYF	TGTGCCAGCAGTTTGGGGAGCGGGACAGATACGCAGTATTTT
-	TRBV2	TRBJ2-7	-	CASSLVTDPYEQYF	TGTGCCAGCAGTCTAGTAACGGACCCCTACGAGCAGTACTTC
-	TRBV10-3	TRBJ1-2	-	CAISADSSLGYTF	TGTGCCATCTCCGCAGACAGCTCCCTTGGCTACACCTTC
-	TRBV7-7	TRBJ2-7	-	CASSQQGIEQYF	TGTGCTAGCAGTCAACAGGGTATCGAGCAGTACTTC
-	TRBV7-8	TRBJ1-5	-	CASSLEGDSNQPQHF	TGTGCCAGCAGCTTAGAGGGGGATTCCAATCAGCCCCAGCATTTT
TRBD2	TRBV6-4	TRBJ2-5	-	CASSVSGGRKTQYF	TGTGCCAGCAGTGTTTCGGGCGGGAGAAAGACCCAGTACTTC
TRBD2	TRBV7-2	TRBJ2-5	-	CASSFGAGGPETQYF	TGTGCCAGCAGCTTTGGGGCGGGAGGGCCAGAGACCCAGTACTTC
-	TRBV15	TRBJ1-4	-	CATSRDSTTNEKLFF	TGTGCCACCAGCCGAGACAGTACAACTAATGAAAAACTGTTTTTT
-	TRBV9	TRBJ2-3	-	CASSVGGSGPDTQYF	TGTGCCAGCAGCGTAGGGGGATCGGGACCAGATACGCAGTATTTT
-	TRBV9	TRBJ1-1	few	CASSSLPENTEAFF	TGTGCCAGCAGCTCACTTCCAGAGAACACTGAAGCTTTCTTT
-	TRBV5-4	TRBJ2-5	-	CASSLFSSGQETQYF	TGTGCCAGCAGCTTGTTCAGTAGCGGACAAGAGACCCAGTACTTC
-	TRBV4-3	TRBJ1-1	-	CASSQGTVNTEAFF	TGCGCCAGCAGCCAAGGGACAGTGAACACTGAAGCTTTCTTT
-	TRBV14	TRBJ2-2	-	CASSHNPGELFF	TGTGCCAGCAGCCATAATCCCGGGGAGCTGTTTTTT
-	TRBV6-5	TRBJ2-5	-	CASRKEETQYF	TGTGCCAGCAGGAAGGAAGAGACCCAGTACTTC
-	TRBV6-1	TRBJ2-7	-	CASRDYEQYF	TGTGCCAGCAGAGACTACGAGCAGTACTTC
TRBD2	TRBV6-5	TRBJ2-1	-	CASNRLAGGSNEQFF	TGTGCCAGCAACAGACTAGCGGGAGGTTCCAATGAGCAGTTCTTC
-	TRBV11-2	TRBJ1-1	-	CASSDAGVSDLFVAFF	TGTGCCAGCAGCGACGCCGGAGTGTCAGACCTATTTGTGGCTTTCTTT
TRBD1	TRBV7-2	TRBJ1-2	-	CASSFYQGATGYGYTF	TGTGCCAGCAGCTTTTATCAGGGGGCGACAGGGTATGGCTACACCTTC
TRBD1	TRBV7-9	TRBJ1-6	-	CASSLEWTGGSYNSPLHF	TGTGCCAGCAGCTTAGAGTGGACAGGGGGCTCCTATAATTCACCCCTCCACTTT
TRBD1	TRBV19	TRBJ1-5	-	CASIRGGSSQPQHF	TGTGCCAGTATACGAGGGGGCTCGAGTCAGCCCCAGCATTTT
TRBD1	TRBV5-6	TRBJ2-7	-	CASSPTGTVAYEQYF	TGTGCCAGCAGCCCGACCGGGACAGTCGCTTACGAGCAGTACTTC
TRBD1	TRBV19	TRBJ2-7	-	CASSPGTGKYYEQYF	TGTGCCAGTTCACCTGGGACAGGGAAGTACTACGAGCAGTACTTC
TRBD1	TRBV6-4	TRBJ1-1	-	CASSDDRDREIWTEAFF	TGTGCCAGCAGTGACGATCGGGACAGGGAAATTTGGACTGAAGCTTTCTTT
-	TRBV29-1	TRBJ1-2	once	CSVEDPTAQGYGYTF	TGCAGCGTTGAAGATCCAACAGCGCAAGGCTATGGCTACACCTTC
-	TRBV7-2	TRBJ1-2	-	CASSHPLGSIFINYGYTF	TGTGCCAGCAGCCACCCCCTCGGCAGCATCTTCATCAACTATGGCTACACCTTC
-	TRBV5-6	TRBJ1-2	-	CASSLYGNPYGYTF	TGTGCCAGCAGCTTGTACGGTAATCCCTATGGCTACACCTTC
TRBD1	TRBV30	TRBJ2-3	-	CAWSVRDRERGTQYF	TGTGCCTGGTCTGTCCGGGACAGGGAACGAGGCACGCAGTATTTT
-	TRBV2	TRBJ1-2	once	CACSRQSNYGYTF	TGTGCCTGCTCTCGACAGTCTAACTATGGCTACACCTTC
TRBD2	TRBV5-1	TRBJ2-3	-	CASRRGGTDTQYF	TGCGCCAGCAGGCGGGGGGGCACAGATACGCAGTATTTT
-	TRBV18	TRBJ1-5	-	CASSPGLNQPQHF	TGTGCCAGCTCACCCGGGCTGAATCAGCCCCAGCATTTT
TRBD2	TRBV5-4	TRBJ2-2	-	CASTLAGSGGGGELFF	TGTGCCAGCACTTTAGCGGGTTCTGGTGGTGGCGGGGAGCTGTTTTTT
TRBD1	TRBV30	TRBJ2-7	-	CAWNKGQGGFYEQYF	TGTGCCTGGAACAAAGGACAGGGGGGATTTTACGAGCAGTACTTC
TRBD1	TRBV10-3	TRBJ2-7	-	CATQEPGTGGYEQYF	TGTGCCACCCAAGAACCCGGGACAGGGGGTTACGAGCAGTACTTC